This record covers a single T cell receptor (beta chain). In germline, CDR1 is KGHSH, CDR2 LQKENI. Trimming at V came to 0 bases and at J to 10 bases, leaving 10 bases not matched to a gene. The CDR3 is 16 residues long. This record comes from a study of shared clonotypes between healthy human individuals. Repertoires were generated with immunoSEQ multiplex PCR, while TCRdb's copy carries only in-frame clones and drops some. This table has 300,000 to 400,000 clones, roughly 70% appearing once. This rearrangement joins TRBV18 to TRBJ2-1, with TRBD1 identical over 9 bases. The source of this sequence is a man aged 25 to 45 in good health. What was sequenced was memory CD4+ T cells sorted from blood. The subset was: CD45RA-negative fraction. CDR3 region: CASSPPGTGGELEQFF. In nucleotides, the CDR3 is TGTGCCAGCTCACCACCGGGAACAGGGGGCGAGTTGGAGCAGTTCTTC.